The 7 T cell receptor beta chains given below trace back to one sample, sequenced in a study of T cell repertoires in cytomegalovirus infection. Via MiXCR, TCRdb re-called the reads, giving one row per CDR3 protein. The profile shows around 280,000 distinct CDR3 sequences, roughly 13% of them singletons. Sequenced material: PBMCs. Every receptor here comes from a human donor in good health (CMV status not recorded). Some clones in this sample may be carry-over from other donors' samples.

This chain links TRBV29-1 with TRBJ1-1; D remains ambiguous. The CDR3 runs 13 residues. CDR1 SQVTM and CDR2 ANQGSEA come from the germline V gene. V lost 5 bases and J lost 2, with 12 bases in between. The CDR3 protein is CSVRPTPNTEAFF. The CDR3 nucleotides read TGCAGCGTTAGACCGACCCCAAACACTGAAGCTTTCTTT.

This clonotype was seen many times. The V and J genes are TRBV6-4 and TRBJ2-3; D is ambiguous. CDR1 and CDR2 from the germline V gene are MRHNA and SNTAGT. V lost 3 bases and J lost 2, with 6 bases in between. The CDR3 is 13 residues long. The CDR3 DNA is TGTGCCAGCAGTGAGGTAGACACAGATACGCAGTATTTT. Encoded protein: CASSEVDTDTQYF.

The rearrangement joins TRBV5-4 to TRBJ2-5; 7 bases are a match to TRBD2. There are 15 residues in the CDR3. V shed 0 bases and J 4 bases; nucleotides not matched to a gene: 6. CDR1 and CDR2 (germline): SGHNT, YYREEE (reference sequence). As DNA, the CDR3 is TGTGCCAGCAGCTTGGAAACGGGAGGTGTAGAGACCCAGTACTTC. This gives the protein CASSLETGGVETQYF.

The table lists this clonotype with many counts. The junction differs from germline at one of its ends, possibly a read error. The chain is built from TRBV7-9 and TRBJ2-4, with 8 nucleotides matching TRBD2. Germline V CDR1 and CDR2: SEHNR, FQNEAQ (reference sequence). This CDR3 is 11 amino acids long. Here the CDR3 reads CASSSGTSMDF. DNA for the CDR3: TGTGCCAGCAGCTCCGGGACTAGTATGGACTTC.

On this clonotype: A read error is possible here, since a much larger clone lies one base away. The chain is built from TRBV5-4 and TRBJ1-1; D may be TRBD1 (5 bases). Trimming cost V 3 bases and J 2 bases, with 8 bases left between them. The CDR3 runs 13 residues. Germline V gives CDR1 SGHNT, CDR2 YYREEE (reference sequence). DNA for the CDR3: TGTGCCAGCAGCTGGGGACCTAACACTGAAGCTTTCTTT. This codes for CASSWGPNTEAFF.

CDR3: CASRRWGTYEQYF. The DNA for the CDR3 is TGTGCCAGCCGCCGGTGGGGAACCTACGAGCAGTACTTC. This chain joins TRBV2 and TRBJ2-7; D is ambiguous. This CDR3 is built from 13 residues. V shed 8 bases and J shed 2 bases, with 13 bases lying between them. Germline V gives CDR1 SNHLY, CDR2 FYNNEI.

The sample holds a few counts of this clonotype. This chain connects TRBV11-2 to TRBJ2-3; 7 bases match TRBD2. V lost 1 base, J lost 2 bases, and 12 bases stayed unmatched. CDR1 and CDR2 from the germline V gene are SGHAT and FQNNGV. The CDR3 consists of 18 residues. The CDR3 region is CASSLGKVGGGNTDTQYF. The CDR3 bases are TGTGCCAGCAGCTTAGGGAAGGTCGGCGGGGGAAACACAGATACGCAGTATTTT. The full variable domain, completed using reference TRBV11-2 and TRBJ2-3, is EAGVAQSPRYKIIEKRQSVAFWCNPISGHATLYWYQQILGQGPKLLIQFQNNGVVDDSQLPKDRFSAERLKGVDSTLKIQPAKLEDSAVYLCASSLGKVGGGNTDTQYFGPGTRLTVL.